This TCR beta chain was profiled in a study of blood T cells in healthy people across ages. It was with a sample-barcoded 5' primer and a J-beta primer mix that a second PCR of about 6 to 11 cycles was run. MiXCR was run by TCRdb on the 5' RACE reads, yielding one entry per CDR3 protein. The sample holds 750,000 to 1,000,000 distinct CDR3 sequences, roughly 28% seen once. V dropped 0 bases and J dropped 0 bases, with 11 bases sitting between them. Germline V CDR1 and CDR2: MNHEY, SVGEGT. The length of the CDR3 is 16 residues. The sample was also reused in another study, on T cells of mothers and their children. Turning to that study: Using around 1.5 ug per 15 ul, all extracted RNA underwent cDNA synthesis. Not a single persistent microchimeric T cell clone was detected.

This rearrangement joins TRBV6-2 or TRBV6-3 to TRBJ1-1; the D is unclear. This receptor was taken from a woman between 40 and 55 years old in good health. The specimen sequenced was blood. The CDR3 nucleotides read TGTGCCAGCAGTTACTCGGAAGCTAATCTGAACACTGAAGCTTTCTTT. It codes for CASSYSEANLNTEAFF.